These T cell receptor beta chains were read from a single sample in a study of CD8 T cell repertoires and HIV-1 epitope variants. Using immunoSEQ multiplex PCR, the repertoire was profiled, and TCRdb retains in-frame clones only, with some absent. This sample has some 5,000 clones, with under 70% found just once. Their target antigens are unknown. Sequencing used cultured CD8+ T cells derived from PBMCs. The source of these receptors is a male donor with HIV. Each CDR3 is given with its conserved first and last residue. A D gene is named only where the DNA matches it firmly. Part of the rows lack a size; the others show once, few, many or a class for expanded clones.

CDR3 DNA: TGTGCCAGCAGCCCGAACAGGTTACAACAGCCCCAGCATTTT; CDR3 protein: CASSPNRLQQPQHF; J gene: TRBJ1-5; D gene: -; clone size: -; V gene: TRBV2
CDR3 DNA: TGTGCCAGCAGCTTAGGGGGGGATACTTACGAGCAGTACTTC; CDR3 protein: CASSLGGDTYEQYF; J gene: TRBJ2-7; D gene: -; clone size: -; V gene: TRBV27
CDR3 DNA: TGTGCCAGCAGTAACAGGACAGGGAAGAGGAACAATGAGCAGTTCTTC; CDR3 protein: CASSNRTGKRNNEQFF; J gene: TRBJ2-1; D gene: TRBD1; clone size: once; V gene: TRBV28
CDR3 DNA: TGTGCCAGCAGCCTGGGACTAGCGGGAGAAAATGAGCAGTTCTTC; CDR3 protein: CASSLGLAGENEQFF; J gene: TRBJ2-1; D gene: TRBD2; clone size: -; V gene: TRBV9
CDR3 DNA: TGTGCCAGCAGTTTAGGGGACGAGCAGTACTTC; CDR3 protein: CASSLGDEQYF; J gene: TRBJ2-7; D gene: -; clone size: -; V gene: TRBV27
CDR3 DNA: TGTGCCAGTAGTCCGCTAGCGGGTGGCTCCTACGAGCAGTACTTC; CDR3 protein: CASSPLAGGSYEQYF; J gene: TRBJ2-7; D gene: TRBD2; clone size: -; V gene: TRBV19
CDR3 DNA: TGTGCCAGCAGTTTAGGAGGTCCGCTCAGGACTGAAGCTTTCTTT; CDR3 protein: CASSLGGPLRTEAFF; J gene: TRBJ1-1; D gene: -; clone size: few; V gene: TRBV27
CDR3 DNA: TGTGCCAGCAGCTCCCGGGACCCGGAACGGGACAGCGGGTGGGAAAAACTGTTTTTT; CDR3 protein: CASSSRDPERDSGWEKLFF; J gene: TRBJ1-4; D gene: TRBD1; clone size: -; V gene: TRBV5-6
CDR3 DNA: TGTGCCAGCAGTTTAGAAGGGTACCCACTTTGGGGCTACACCTTC; CDR3 protein: CASSLEGYPLWGYTF; J gene: TRBJ1-2; D gene: -; clone size: few; V gene: TRBV28
CDR3 DNA: TGCGCCAGCAGCCAGCGGACAGGGATGGCTGAAGCTTTCTTT; CDR3 protein: CASSQRTGMAEAFF; J gene: TRBJ1-1; D gene: TRBD1; clone size: -; V gene: TRBV4-1
CDR3 DNA: TGTGCTACCGCGACAGACTTAACCTACGAGCAGTACTTC; CDR3 protein: CATATDLTYEQYF; J gene: TRBJ2-7; D gene: -; clone size: -; V gene: TRBV28
CDR3 DNA: TGTGCCAGCAGCTTAGATACGGGGAGCACTGAAGCTTTCTTT; CDR3 protein: CASSLDTGSTEAFF; J gene: TRBJ1-1; D gene: -; clone size: -; V gene: TRBV7-9
CDR3 DNA: TGTGCCAGCAGCCCGGATAGGGAGGGGGCGAAGACCCAGTACTTC; CDR3 protein: CASSPDREGAKTQYF; J gene: TRBJ2-5; D gene: -; clone size: -; V gene: TRBV7-9
CDR3 DNA: TGTGCCAGCAGCACACCTTTCCCGGGAGATTTGAATGAGCAGTTCTTC; CDR3 protein: CASSTPFPGDLNEQFF; J gene: TRBJ2-1; D gene: -; clone size: -; V gene: TRBV11-3
CDR3 DNA: TGCGCCAGCAGCGGCGGACAGGGACTCACTGAAGCTTTCTTT; CDR3 protein: CASSGGQGLTEAFF; J gene: TRBJ1-1; D gene: TRBD1; clone size: once; V gene: TRBV5-1
CDR3 DNA: TGTGCCAGCAGCTCCGACAGGGGGTATGGAAACACCATATATTTT; CDR3 protein: CASSSDRGYGNTIYF; J gene: TRBJ1-3; D gene: TRBD1; clone size: -; V gene: TRBV6-5
CDR3 DNA: TGTGCCAGCAGTTCGGGCTCAAGCCCTGAAGCTTTCTTT; CDR3 protein: CASSSGSSPEAFF; J gene: TRBJ1-1; D gene: -; clone size: few; V gene: TRBV28
CDR3 DNA: TGTGCCAGCAGCTTACAGAATGAGGCTAAGATTCGGCAGTACTTC; CDR3 protein: CASSLQNEAKIRQYF; J gene: TRBJ2-7; D gene: -; clone size: once; V gene: TRBV11-2
CDR3 DNA: TGTGCCAGCGGCGAACACGTCAAGTATTTT; CDR3 protein: CASGEHVKYF; J gene: TRBJ2-3; D gene: -; clone size: -; V gene: TRBV19
CDR3 DNA: TGTGCCAGCAGCCCCGGGGGGGGCGAGCAGTTCTTC; CDR3 protein: CASSPGGGEQFF; J gene: TRBJ2-1; D gene: TRBD2; clone size: once; V gene: TRBV7-6
CDR3 DNA: TGTGCCAGCAGAACAGAAATGAACACTGAAGCTTTCTTT; CDR3 protein: CASRTEMNTEAFF; J gene: TRBJ1-1; D gene: -; clone size: -; V gene: TRBV7-9
CDR3 DNA: TGTGCCAGCCGTCAGGGCCCCTATGGCTACACCTTC; CDR3 protein: CASRQGPYGYTF; J gene: TRBJ1-2; D gene: -; clone size: -; V gene: TRBV13
CDR3 DNA: TGTGCCAGCAGTTTACTATATCACAATGAGCAGTTCTTC; CDR3 protein: CASSLLYHNEQFF; J gene: TRBJ2-1; D gene: -; clone size: -; V gene: TRBV28
CDR3 DNA: TGCGCCAGCAGCCAAGCCCAGCCCGGGGGGGCTACCTACAATGAGCAGTTCTTC; CDR3 protein: CASSQAQPGGATYNEQFF; J gene: TRBJ2-1; D gene: TRBD2; clone size: -; V gene: TRBV4-3
CDR3 DNA: TGCGCCAGCAGTGAGTCGGTGGCCGAGCTTAGCAATGAGCAGTTCTTC; CDR3 protein: CASSESVAELSNEQFF; J gene: TRBJ2-1; D gene: -; clone size: -; V gene: TRBV10-1
CDR3 DNA: TGTGCCAGCAGCCCCCGAGGGGGAGGGGGGGAAAAACTGTTTTTT; CDR3 protein: CASSPRGGGGEKLFF; J gene: TRBJ1-4; D gene: -; clone size: -; V gene: TRBV9
CDR3 DNA: TGTGCCAGCAGCCCACGTCATGGGGACAGGGGAGATGGCTACACCTTC; CDR3 protein: CASSPRHGDRGDGYTF; J gene: TRBJ1-2; D gene: TRBD1; clone size: -; V gene: TRBV9
CDR3 DNA: TGTGCCATCAGTGCCGGAGACGCGGGGACAGCTGATGAAGCTTTCTTT; CDR3 protein: CAISAGDAGTADEAFF; J gene: TRBJ1-1; D gene: TRBD1; clone size: few; V gene: TRBV10-3
CDR3 DNA: TGCGCCAGCATGGGGGGCGGGACCCTCTCCTACGAGCAGTACTTC; CDR3 protein: CASMGGGTLSYEQYF; J gene: TRBJ2-7; D gene: -; clone size: -; V gene: TRBV5-1
CDR3 DNA: TGTGCCAGCAGCACCCCCCGAGGGGGTAATGAAAAACTGTTTTTT; CDR3 protein: CASSTPRGGNEKLFF; J gene: TRBJ1-4; D gene: -; clone size: -; V gene: TRBV28
CDR3 DNA: TGTGCCAGCAGCTTAACAGTGTACCCGGAGAATAATGAAAAACTGTTTTTT; CDR3 protein: CASSLTVYPENNEKLFF; J gene: TRBJ1-4; D gene: -; clone size: once; V gene: TRBV11-2